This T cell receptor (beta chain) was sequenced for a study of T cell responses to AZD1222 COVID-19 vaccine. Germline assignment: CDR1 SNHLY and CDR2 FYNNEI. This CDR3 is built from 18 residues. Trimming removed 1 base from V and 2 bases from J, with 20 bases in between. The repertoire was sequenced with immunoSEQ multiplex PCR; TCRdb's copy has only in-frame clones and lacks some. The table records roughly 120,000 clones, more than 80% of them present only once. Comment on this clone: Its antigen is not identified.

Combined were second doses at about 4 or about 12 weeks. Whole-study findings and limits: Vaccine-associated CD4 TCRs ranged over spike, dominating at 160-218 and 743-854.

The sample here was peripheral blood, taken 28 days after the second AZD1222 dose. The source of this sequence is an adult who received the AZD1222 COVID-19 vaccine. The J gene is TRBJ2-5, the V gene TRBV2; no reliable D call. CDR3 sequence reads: CASSEGFRPDGSQETQYF. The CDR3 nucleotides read TGTGCCAGCAGTGAAGGGTTCCGGCCCGACGGGTCACAAGAGACCCAGTACTTC.